This T cell receptor beta chain appears in the sequencing data of a study of Graves' ophthalmopathy and Graves' hyperthyroidism. Patients with other autoimmune diseases, uncontrolled infections, pregnancy or lactation were excluded. A volume of about 9.7 ml of fresh peripheral blood supplied the PBMCs. Overall study results and limits: Cross-validated, the 13-signature model showed 87.88%/81.08% sensitivity/specificity, and 80%/75% in the test set. Ophthalmopathy progression was predicted by the model at less than 71% sensitivity and approximately 72% specificity.

The table lists this clonotype with many counts. Its antigen is as yet unknown. Researchers took RNA transcripts and amplified TCR beta CDR3 regions from them. HTBI-primed RT-PCR formed the first round, and a multiplex PCR formed the second. TCRdb re-analysed the multiplex PCR reads in MiXCR, keeping a single row per CDR3 protein. Of roughly 500,000 distinct CDR3 sequences listed, about 15% were seen once; the top ten hold approximately 9.8%. CDR3 length: 15 amino acids. The germline V gene encodes CDR1 GTSNPN and CDR2 SVGIG (reference sequence). V lost 1 base and J lost 2, with 9 bases in between. The clonotype was recovered from a woman in her thirties with Graves' ophthalmopathy. This chain joins TRBV30 and TRBJ1-6; no clear D gene. The source material was blood. The CDR3 coding sequence is TGTGCCTGGAGTGAGGACCCCCCCTATAATTCACCCCTCCACTTT. Protein product: CAWSEDPPYNSPLHF.